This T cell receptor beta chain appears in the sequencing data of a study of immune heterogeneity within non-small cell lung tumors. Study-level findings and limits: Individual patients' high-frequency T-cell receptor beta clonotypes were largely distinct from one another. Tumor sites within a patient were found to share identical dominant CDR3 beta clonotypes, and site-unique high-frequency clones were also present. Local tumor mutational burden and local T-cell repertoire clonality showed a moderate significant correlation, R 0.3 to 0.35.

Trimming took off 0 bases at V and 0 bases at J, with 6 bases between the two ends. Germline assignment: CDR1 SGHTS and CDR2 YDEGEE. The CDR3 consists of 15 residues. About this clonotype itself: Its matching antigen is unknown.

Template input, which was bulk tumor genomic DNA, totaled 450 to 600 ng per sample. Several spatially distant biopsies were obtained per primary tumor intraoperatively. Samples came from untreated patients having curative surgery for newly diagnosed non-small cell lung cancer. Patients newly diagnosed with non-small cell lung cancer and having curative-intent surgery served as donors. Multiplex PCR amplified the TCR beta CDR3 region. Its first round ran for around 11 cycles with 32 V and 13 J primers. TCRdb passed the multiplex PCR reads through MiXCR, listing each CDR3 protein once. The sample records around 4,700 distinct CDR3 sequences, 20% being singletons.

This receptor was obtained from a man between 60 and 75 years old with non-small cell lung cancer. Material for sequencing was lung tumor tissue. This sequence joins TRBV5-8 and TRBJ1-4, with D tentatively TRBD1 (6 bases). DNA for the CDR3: TGTGCCAGCAGCTTGGGACAGGCAACTAATGAAAAACTGTTTTTT. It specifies CASSLGQATNEKLFF. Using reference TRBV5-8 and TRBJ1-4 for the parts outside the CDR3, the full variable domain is EAGVTQSPTHLIKTRGQQATLRCSPISGHTSVYWYQQALGLGLQFLLWYDEGEERNRGNFPPRFSGRQFPNYSSELNVNALELEDSALYLCASSLGQATNEKLFFGSGTQLSVL.